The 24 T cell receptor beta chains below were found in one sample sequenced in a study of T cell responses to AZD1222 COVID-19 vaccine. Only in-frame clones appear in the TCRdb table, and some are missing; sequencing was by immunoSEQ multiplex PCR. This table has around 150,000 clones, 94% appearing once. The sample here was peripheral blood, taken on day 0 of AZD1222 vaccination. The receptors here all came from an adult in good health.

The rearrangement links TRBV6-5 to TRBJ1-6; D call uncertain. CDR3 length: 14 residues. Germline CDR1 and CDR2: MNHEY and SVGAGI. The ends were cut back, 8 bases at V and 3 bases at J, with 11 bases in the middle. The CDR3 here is CASCPRDYNSPLHF. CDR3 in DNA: TGTGCCAGCTGCCCTCGGGACTATAATTCACCCCTCCACTTT.

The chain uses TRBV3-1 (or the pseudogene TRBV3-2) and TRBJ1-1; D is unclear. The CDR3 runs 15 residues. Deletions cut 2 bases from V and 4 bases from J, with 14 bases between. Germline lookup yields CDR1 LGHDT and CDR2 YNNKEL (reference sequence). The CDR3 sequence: CASSQRLSVGTEAFF. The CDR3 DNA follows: TGTGCCAGCAGCCAACGTTTGTCGGTTGGCACTGAAGCTTTCTTT.

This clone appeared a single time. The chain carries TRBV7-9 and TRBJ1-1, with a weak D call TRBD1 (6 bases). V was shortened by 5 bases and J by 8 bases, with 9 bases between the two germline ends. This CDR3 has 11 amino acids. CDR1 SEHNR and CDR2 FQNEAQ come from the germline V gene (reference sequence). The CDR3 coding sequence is TGTGCCAGCAGCCCTGACAGGGAAGCTTTCTTT. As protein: CASSPDREAFF. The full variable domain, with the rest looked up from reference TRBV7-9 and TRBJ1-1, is DTGVSQNPRHKITKRGQNVTFRCDPISEHNRLYWYRQTLGQGPEFLTYFQNEAQLEKSRLLSDRFSAERPKGSFSTLEIQRTEQGDSAMYLCASSPDREAFFGQGTRLTVV.

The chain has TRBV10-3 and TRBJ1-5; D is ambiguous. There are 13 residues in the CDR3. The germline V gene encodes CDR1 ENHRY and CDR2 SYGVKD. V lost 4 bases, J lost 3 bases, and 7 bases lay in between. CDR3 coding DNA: TGTGCCATCAGTGCCAGCTCCAATCAGCCCCAGCATTTT. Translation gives CAISASSNQPQHF.

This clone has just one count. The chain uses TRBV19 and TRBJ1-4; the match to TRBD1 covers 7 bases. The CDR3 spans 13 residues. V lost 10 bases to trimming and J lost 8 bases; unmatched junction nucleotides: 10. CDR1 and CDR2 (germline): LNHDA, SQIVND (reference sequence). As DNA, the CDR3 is TGTGCCACCGCGGACAGGCCAGGGGAAAAACTGTTTTTT. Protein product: CATADRPGEKLFF.

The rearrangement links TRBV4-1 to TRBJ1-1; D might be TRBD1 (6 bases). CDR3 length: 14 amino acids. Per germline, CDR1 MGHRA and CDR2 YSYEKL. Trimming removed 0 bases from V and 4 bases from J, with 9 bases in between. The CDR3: CASSQDRGATEAFF. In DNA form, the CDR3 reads TGCGCCAGCAGCCAAGATAGGGGGGCCACTGAAGCTTTCTTT.

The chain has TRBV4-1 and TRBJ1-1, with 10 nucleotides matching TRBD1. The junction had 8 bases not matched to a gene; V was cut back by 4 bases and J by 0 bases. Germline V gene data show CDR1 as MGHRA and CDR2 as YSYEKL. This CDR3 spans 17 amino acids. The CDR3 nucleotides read TGCGCCAGCAGCCCTGGACAGGGGGGGTTCATGAACACTGAAGCTTTCTTT. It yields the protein CASSPGQGGFMNTEAFF.

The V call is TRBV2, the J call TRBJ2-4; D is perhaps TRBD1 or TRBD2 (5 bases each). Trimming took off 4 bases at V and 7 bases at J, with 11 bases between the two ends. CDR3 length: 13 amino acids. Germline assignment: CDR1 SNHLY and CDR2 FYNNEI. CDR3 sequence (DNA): TGTGCCAGCAGTGGAGGGGCCGGTAACATTCAGTACTTC. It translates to CASSGGAGNIQYF. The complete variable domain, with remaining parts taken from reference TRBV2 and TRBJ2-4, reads EPEVTQTPSHQVTQMGQEVILRCVPISNHLYFYWYRQILGQKVEFLVSFYNNEISEKSEIFDDQFSVERPDGSNFTLKIRSTKLEDSAMYFCASSGGAGNIQYFGAGTRLSVL.

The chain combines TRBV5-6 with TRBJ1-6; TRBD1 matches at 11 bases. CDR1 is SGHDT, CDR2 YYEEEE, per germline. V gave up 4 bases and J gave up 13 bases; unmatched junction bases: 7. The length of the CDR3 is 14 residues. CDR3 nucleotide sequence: TGTGCCAGCAGCCCTGGACAGGGGGCTTTCCCCCTCCACTTT. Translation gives CASSPGQGAFPLHF.

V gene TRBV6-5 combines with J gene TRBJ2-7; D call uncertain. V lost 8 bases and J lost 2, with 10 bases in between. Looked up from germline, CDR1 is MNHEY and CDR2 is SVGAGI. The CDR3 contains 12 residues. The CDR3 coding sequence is TGTGCCAGCTATGGCCTTACCTACGAGCAGTACTTC. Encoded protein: CASYGLTYEQYF.

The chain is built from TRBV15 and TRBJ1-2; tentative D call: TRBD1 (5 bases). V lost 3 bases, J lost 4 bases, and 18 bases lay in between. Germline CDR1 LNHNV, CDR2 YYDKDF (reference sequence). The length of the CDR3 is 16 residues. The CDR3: CATSSQVTATPYGYTF. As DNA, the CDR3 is TGTGCCACCAGCAGTCAAGTGACAGCCACCCCCTATGGCTACACCTTC.

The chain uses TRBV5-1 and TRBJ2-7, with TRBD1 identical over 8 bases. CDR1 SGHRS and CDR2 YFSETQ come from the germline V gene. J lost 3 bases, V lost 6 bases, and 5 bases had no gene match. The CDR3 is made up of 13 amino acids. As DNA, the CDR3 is TGCGCCAGCACCAAGACAGGGGTCTACGAGCAGTACTTC. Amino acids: CASTKTGVYEQYF.

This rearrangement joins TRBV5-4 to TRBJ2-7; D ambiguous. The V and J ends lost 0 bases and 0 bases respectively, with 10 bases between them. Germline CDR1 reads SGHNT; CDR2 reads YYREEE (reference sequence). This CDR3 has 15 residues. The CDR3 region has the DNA TGTGCCAGCAGCTTGGCTCTGGGAAGCTCCTACGAGCAGTACTTC. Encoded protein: CASSLALGSSYEQYF.

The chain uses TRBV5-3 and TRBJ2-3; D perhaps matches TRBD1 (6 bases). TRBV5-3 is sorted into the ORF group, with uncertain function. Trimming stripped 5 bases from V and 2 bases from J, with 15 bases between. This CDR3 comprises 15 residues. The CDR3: CARRSDSYPTDTQYF. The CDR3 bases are TGTGCCAGAAGATCGGACAGCTACCCCACAGATACGCAGTATTTT.

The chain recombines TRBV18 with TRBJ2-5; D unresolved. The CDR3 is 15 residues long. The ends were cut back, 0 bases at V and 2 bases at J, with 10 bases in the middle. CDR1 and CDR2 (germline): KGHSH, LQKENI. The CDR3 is CASSPPILPQETQYF. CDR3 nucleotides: TGTGCCAGCTCACCACCCATACTACCGCAAGAGACCCAGTACTTC.

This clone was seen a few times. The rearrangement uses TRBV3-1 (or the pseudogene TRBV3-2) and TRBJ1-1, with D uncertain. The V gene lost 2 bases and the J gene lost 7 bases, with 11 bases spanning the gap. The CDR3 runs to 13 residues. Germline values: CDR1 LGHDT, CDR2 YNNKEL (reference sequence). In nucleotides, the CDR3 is TGTGCCAGCAGCCAATGGTTGGGAAATGAAGCTTTCTTT. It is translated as CASSQWLGNEAFF.

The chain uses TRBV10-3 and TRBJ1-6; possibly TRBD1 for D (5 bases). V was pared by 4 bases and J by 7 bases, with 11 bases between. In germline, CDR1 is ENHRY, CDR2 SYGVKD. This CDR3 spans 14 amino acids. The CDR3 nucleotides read TGTGCCATCAGTGCCGGGACGGGCAATTCACCCCTCCACTTT. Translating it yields CAISAGTGNSPLHF.

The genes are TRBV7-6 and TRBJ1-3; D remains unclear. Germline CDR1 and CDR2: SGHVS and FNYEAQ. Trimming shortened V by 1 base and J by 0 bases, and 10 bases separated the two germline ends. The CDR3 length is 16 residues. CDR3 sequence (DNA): TGTGCCAGCAGCTTAGGGATTACAAGCTCTGGAAACACCATATATTTT. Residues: CASSLGITSSGNTIYF.

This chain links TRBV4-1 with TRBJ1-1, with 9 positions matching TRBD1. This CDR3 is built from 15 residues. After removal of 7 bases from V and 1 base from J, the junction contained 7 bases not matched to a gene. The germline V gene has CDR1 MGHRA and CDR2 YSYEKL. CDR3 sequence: CASTPVGQGNTEAFF. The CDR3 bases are TGCGCCAGCACCCCAGTGGGACAGGGGAACACTGAAGCTTTCTTT.

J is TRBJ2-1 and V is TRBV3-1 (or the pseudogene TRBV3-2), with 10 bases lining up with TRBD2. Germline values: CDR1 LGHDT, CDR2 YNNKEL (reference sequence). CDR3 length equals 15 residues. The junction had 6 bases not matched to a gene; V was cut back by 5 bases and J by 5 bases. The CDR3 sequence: CASSRRAGGDNEQFF. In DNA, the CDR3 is TGTGCCAGCAGCAGAAGAGCGGGAGGGGACAATGAGCAGTTCTTC.

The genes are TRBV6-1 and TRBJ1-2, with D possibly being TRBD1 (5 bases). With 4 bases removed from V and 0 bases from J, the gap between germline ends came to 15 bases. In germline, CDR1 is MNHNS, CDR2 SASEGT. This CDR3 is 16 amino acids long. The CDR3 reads CASSVQGSRTNYGYTF. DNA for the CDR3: TGTGCCAGCAGTGTCCAGGGTTCTAGGACTAACTATGGCTACACCTTC.

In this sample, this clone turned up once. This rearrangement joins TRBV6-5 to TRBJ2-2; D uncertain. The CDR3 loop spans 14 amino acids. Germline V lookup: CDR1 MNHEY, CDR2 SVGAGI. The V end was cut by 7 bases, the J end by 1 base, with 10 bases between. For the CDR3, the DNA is TGTGCCAGCACCCCTCGGCTGAACACCGGGGAGCTGTTTTTT. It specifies CASTPRLNTGELFF.

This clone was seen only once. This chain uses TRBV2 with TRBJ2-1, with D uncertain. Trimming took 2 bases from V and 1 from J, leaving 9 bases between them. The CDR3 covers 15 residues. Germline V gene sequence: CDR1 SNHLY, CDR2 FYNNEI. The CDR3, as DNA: TGTGCCAGCAGTGAAATTAGGCTTTCCTACAATGAGCAGTTCTTC. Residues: CASSEIRLSYNEQFF.

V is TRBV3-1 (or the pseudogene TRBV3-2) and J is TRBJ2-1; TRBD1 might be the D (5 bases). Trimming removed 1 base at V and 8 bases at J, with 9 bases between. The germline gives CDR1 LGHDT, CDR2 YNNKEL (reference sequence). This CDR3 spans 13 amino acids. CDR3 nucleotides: TGTGCCAGCAGCCAAGGCCCCAGGGATGAGCAGTTCTTC. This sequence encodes CASSQGPRDEQFF.